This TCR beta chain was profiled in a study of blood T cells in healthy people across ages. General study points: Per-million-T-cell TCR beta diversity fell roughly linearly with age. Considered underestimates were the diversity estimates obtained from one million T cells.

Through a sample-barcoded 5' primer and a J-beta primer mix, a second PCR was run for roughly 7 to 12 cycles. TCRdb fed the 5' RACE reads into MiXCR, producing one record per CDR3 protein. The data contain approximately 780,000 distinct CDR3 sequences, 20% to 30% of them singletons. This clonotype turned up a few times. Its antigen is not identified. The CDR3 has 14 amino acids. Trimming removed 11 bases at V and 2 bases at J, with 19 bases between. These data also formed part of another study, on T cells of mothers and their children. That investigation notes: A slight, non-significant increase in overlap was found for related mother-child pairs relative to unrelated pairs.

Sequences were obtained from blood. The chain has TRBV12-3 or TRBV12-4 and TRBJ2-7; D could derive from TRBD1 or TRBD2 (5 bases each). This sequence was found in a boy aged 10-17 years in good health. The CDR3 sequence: CALPRGPTPYEQYF. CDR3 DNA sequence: TGTGCCCTGCCGAGGGGACCAACTCCCTACGAGCAGTACTTC.